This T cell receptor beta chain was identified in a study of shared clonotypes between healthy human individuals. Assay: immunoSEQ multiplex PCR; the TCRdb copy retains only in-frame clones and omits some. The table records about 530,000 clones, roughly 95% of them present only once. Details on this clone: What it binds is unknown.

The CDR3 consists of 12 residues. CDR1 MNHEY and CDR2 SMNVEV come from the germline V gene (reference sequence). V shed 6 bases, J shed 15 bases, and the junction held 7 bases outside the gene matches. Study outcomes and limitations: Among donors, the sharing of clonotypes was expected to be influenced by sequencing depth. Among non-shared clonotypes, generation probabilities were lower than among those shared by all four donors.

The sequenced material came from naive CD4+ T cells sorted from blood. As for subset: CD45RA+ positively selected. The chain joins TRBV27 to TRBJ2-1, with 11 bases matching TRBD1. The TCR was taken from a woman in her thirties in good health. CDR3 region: CASSAGQGVPFF. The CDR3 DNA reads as TGTGCCAGCAGCGCGGGACAGGGGGTCCCGTTCTTC.